The 14 T cell receptor beta chains below were found in one sample sequenced in a study of T cell responses to AZD1222 COVID-19 vaccine (dated by TCRdb to the early 2020s). To prepare the library, the immunoSEQ multiplex PCR assay was applied. Sourced from immuneACCESS, this table was stored by TCRdb with only in-frame sequences that have V and J called. A share of the clones is absent; for the studies checked, an unresolved V gene accounts for under half, and the remainder has no known explanation. This sample comprises 150,000 to 180,000 clones, less than 90% of them detected only once. The biggest ten clones account for 5.5% to 8% of the sample. The sample's time point, from its label and the paper: sample from adult after SARS-CoV-2 infection, after symptom onset. Specimen: peripheral blood, collected after recovery from COVID-19. All receptors come from an adult who had recovered from COVID-19.

The chain links TRBV5-1 to TRBJ2-3; no clear D gene. Trimming removed 3 bases from V and 2 bases from J, with 13 bases in between. The CDR3 sequence is 15 residues long. CDR1 is SGHRS, CDR2 YFSETQ, per germline. CDR3 sequence: CASSSPLGITDTQYF. CDR3 nucleotides: TGCGCCAGCAGCTCTCCTCTAGGGATCACAGATACGCAGTATTTT.

The chain carries TRBV9 and TRBJ1-4; a weak D match, TRBD1 (5 bases). The V and J ends lost 3 bases and 4 bases respectively, with 10 bases between them. CDR1 and CDR2 (germline): SGDLS, YYNGEE. The CDR3 is made up of 14 amino acids. The CDR3 spells CASSATALNEKLFF. CDR3 DNA sequence: TGTGCCAGCAGCGCGACAGCGCTTAATGAAAAACTGTTTTTT.

The CDR3 sequence: CASSQGTYNEQFF. The DNA for the CDR3 is TGTGCCAGCAGCCAGGGGACTTATAATGAGCAGTTCTTC. The chain employs TRBV7-3 and TRBJ2-1; D might be TRBD1 or TRBD2, each matching 6 bases. CDR1 and CDR2 from the germline V gene are SGHTA and FQGTGA. CDR3 size: 13 residues. V shed 5 bases and J shed 7 bases, with 12 bases lying between them.

The V and J genes are TRBV13 and TRBJ2-7; TRBD1 matches at 9 bases. Losses at the gene ends were 5 bases for V and 5 bases for J; bases not matched to a gene: 13. The CDR3 is 16 residues long. The germline V gene encodes CDR1 PRHDT and CDR2 FYEKMQ (reference sequence). CDR3 sequence (DNA): TGTGCCAGCAGCCTAAGGAGACAGGGGGAATTCCACGAGCAGTACTTC. Translation: CASSLRRQGEFHEQYF.

This clone was seen only once. The gene calls are TRBV3-1 (or the pseudogene TRBV3-2) and TRBJ2-5; TRBD2 aligns across 10 bases. CDR3 size: 15 residues. Trimming cost V 1 base and J 3 bases; bases outside gene matches: 2. Germline-derived CDR1 and CDR2 are LGHDT and YNNKEL (reference sequence). Here the CDR3 reads CASSQAGTSEETQYF. CDR3 nucleotides: TGTGCCAGCAGCCAAGCAGGGACTAGCGAAGAGACCCAGTACTTC.

This clone appeared a single time. V is TRBV19 and J is TRBJ2-3; tentatively, D is TRBD1 or TRBD2 (5 bases each). The CDR3 has 14 residues. Germline CDR1 LNHDA, CDR2 SQIVND (reference sequence). V lost 3 bases, J lost 3 bases, and 10 bases lay in between. The CDR3, as DNA: TGTGCCAGTAGTATCCCGGGGCGTACAGATACGCAGTATTTT. Encoded protein: CASSIPGRTDTQYF.

The chain couples TRBV9 to TRBJ1-5; D may be TRBD1 (5 bases). The CDR3 has 14 amino acids. Trimming pared 3 bases from V and 6 bases from J, leaving 13 bases between. Germline lookup yields CDR1 SGDLS and CDR2 YYNGEE. This CDR3 is CASSGDAWGQPQHF. CDR3 sequence (DNA): TGTGCCAGCAGCGGGGACGCCTGGGGTCAGCCCCAGCATTTT.

This clone was found once. The J gene is TRBJ1-2, the V gene TRBV9; D is possibly TRBD1 (5 bases). Germline V gene data show CDR1 as SGDLS and CDR2 as YYNGEE. V was pared by 4 bases and J by 6 bases, with 16 bases between. The CDR3 covers 14 residues. As DNA, the CDR3 is TGTGCCAGCAGCCCCGATGGGGGGGGGAATGGCTACACCTTC. It is translated as CASSPDGGGNGYTF.

This clone was counted a single time. This chain joins TRBV12-3 or TRBV12-4 and TRBJ1-3; D not resolved. The CDR3 extends over 12 amino acids. Trimming left V 5 bases short and J 0 bases short, with 2 bases between. DNA for the CDR3: TGTGCCAGCAGTCCCTCTGGAAACACCATATATTTT. This codes for CASSPSGNTIYF.

The chain carries TRBV7-2 and TRBJ2-5; the D gene could be TRBD1 or TRBD2 (7 bases each). This CDR3 comprises 18 residues. Trimming cost V 3 bases and J 2 bases, with 22 bases left between them. CDR1 and CDR2 from the germline V gene are SGHTA and FQGNSA. The chain's CDR3 is CASSLSRAGTVLQETQYF. CDR3 DNA sequence: TGTGCCAGCAGCTTGTCTAGAGCGGGGACAGTACTACAAGAGACCCAGTACTTC. Together with reference TRBV7-2 and TRBJ2-5, the CDR3 gives the full variable domain: GAGVSQSPSNKVTEKGKDVELRCDPISGHTALYWYRQSLGQGLEFLIYFQGNSAPDKSGLPSDRFSAERTGGSVSTLTIQRTQQEDSAVYLCASSLSRAGTVLQETQYFGPGTRLLVL.

The chain uses TRBV27 and TRBJ2-1; TRBD1 or TRBD2 may be the D gene (7 bases each). The germline CDR1 and CDR2 sequences are MNHEY and SMNVEV (reference sequence). The CDR3 is 16 residues long. Trimming cost V 1 base and J 5 bases, with 15 bases left between them. CDR3 nucleotides: TGTGCCAGCAGTTTATTTGCAGGGGGGGTGAACAATGAGCAGTTCTTC. Protein: CASSLFAGGVNNEQFF.

The chain is built from TRBV28 and TRBJ2-7; 9 bases line up with TRBD1. The CDR3 consists of 16 residues. The ends lost 3 bases at V and 2 bases at J; junction bases unmatched: 8. The germline V gene encodes CDR1 MDHEN and CDR2 SYDVKM. As DNA, the CDR3 is TGTGCCAGCAGTTTCCCTGGACAGGGGATCCCCTACGAGCAGTACTTC. Translating gives CASSFPGQGIPYEQYF.

The rearrangement links TRBV7-9 to TRBJ1-5, with 8 bases that match TRBD1. There are 17 residues in the CDR3. Germline lookup yields CDR1 SEHNR and CDR2 FQNEAQ (reference sequence). J gave up 4 bases and V 5 bases, and 13 bases lay outside the gene matches. Here the CDR3 DNA reads TGTGCCAGCAGCCTGCCGGGACAGGTCCGATTAAATCAGCCCCAGCATTTT. It translates to CASSLPGQVRLNQPQHF.

The genes are TRBV5-1 and TRBJ2-2; 8 positions match TRBD2. Germline CDR1 is SGHRS and CDR2 is YFSETQ. Trimming at V came to 5 bases and at J to 6 bases, leaving 12 bases not matched to a gene. There are 16 residues in the CDR3. The CDR3 here is CASSQGLAGNAGELFF. CDR3 nucleotide sequence: TGCGCCAGCAGTCAGGGGCTAGCGGGTAACGCCGGGGAGCTGTTTTTT.